This T cell receptor beta chain was recovered during a study of PD-1 blockade in classical Hodgkin lymphoma. Study-level points and caveats: Whereas CD4+ TCR diversity had risen significantly by C4D1, CD8+ TCR diversity had not. As was reported, newly diagnosed patients showed lower baseline TCR diversity than healthy donors did. Patients excluded were those beginning nivolumab under 1 year after ASCT.

V lost 3 bases to trimming and J lost 3 bases, with 9 bases between them. This CDR3 is 14 amino acids long. Germline assignment: CDR1 SEHNR and CDR2 FQNEAQ (reference sequence). TCRdb keeps only in-frame clones here, not all; method: immunoSEQ multiplex PCR. This table has approximately 41,000 clones, about 70% appearing once. Regarding time point: cycle 4 day 1 (C4D1), after 6 weeks of nivolumab. Each of the patients experienced relapse following autologous stem cell transplantation, and their brentuximab vedotin exposure differed. Patients had relapsed/refractory classical Hodgkin lymphoma with complete response, partial response or progressive disease as best response. A remark on this clone: As yet, its antigen is unknown.

The sequencing used peripheral blood mononuclear cells (PBMCs), collected before the fourth cycle of nivolumab. This TCR derives from a human donor with classical Hodgkin lymphoma. This chain uses TRBV7-9 with TRBJ2-4; no clear D. The CDR3 loop reads CASSFETLKNIQYF. CDR3 coding DNA: TGTGCCAGCAGCTTTGAGACCCTCAAAAACATTCAGTACTTC.